The 16 T cell receptor beta chains below were found in one sample sequenced in a study of Ad26.COV2.S vaccination and SARS-CoV-2 variants. The treatment was: around 19 received Ad26.COV2.S at low or high dose, single or two shots; five or six received placebo; per-sample allocation not given. The samples date from day 63 after the first vaccine or placebo injection. TCRdb's table, derived via immunoSEQ multiplex PCR, lists solely in-frame clones and lacks some. This table holds around 380,000 clones, 88% found once. The material was peripheral blood, obtained in a trial of Ad26.COV2.S vaccine versus placebo. All receptors come from a person between 18 and 59 years old who received the Ad26.COV2.S COVID-19 vaccine or a placebo.

The gene calls are TRBV4-1 and TRBJ2-2; D is unresolved. V lost 1 base and J 0 bases, leaving 3 bases between the germline ends. Germline CDR1 reads MGHRA; CDR2 reads YSYEKL. CDR3 length equals 14 residues. CDR3 coding DNA: TGCGCCAGCAGCCAAGGATCGAACACCGGGGAGCTGTTTTTT. It yields the protein CASSQGSNTGELFF.

This clone was counted a single time. The V gene is TRBV2, the J gene TRBJ1-4, with 9 bases aligning to TRBD1. This CDR3 is 14 amino acids long. The V gene end was trimmed by 11 bases and the J gene end by 3 bases; junction bases not matched to a gene: 7. From germline, CDR1 is SNHLY and CDR2 FYNNEI. DNA for the CDR3: TGTGCCGGAGGACAGGGGATCGCTAATGAAAAACTGTTTTTT. Amino acid sequence: CAGGQGIANEKLFF.

The chain links TRBV6-2 or TRBV6-3 to TRBJ2-3; D unclear. The germline V and J ends were trimmed by 0 bases and 0 bases, with 13 bases remaining between them. Per germline, CDR1 MNHEY and CDR2 SVGEGT. This CDR3 is 17 amino acids long. In nucleotides, the CDR3 is TGTGCCAGCAGTTACTCTTTATACAAAACTAGCACAGATACGCAGTATTTT. This translates into CASSYSLYKTSTDTQYF.

This chain joins TRBV5-1 and TRBJ2-1, with TRBD2 as a possible D gene (6 bases). The V gene's germline CDR1 is SGHRS and CDR2 YFSETQ. This CDR3 contains 16 residues. Deletions cut 2 bases from V and 3 bases from J, with 15 bases between. The CDR3 spells CASSFNGRGNYNEQFF. The CDR3 DNA reads as TGCGCCAGCAGCTTCAATGGGCGGGGAAACTACAATGAGCAGTTCTTC.

The chain carries TRBV2 and TRBJ1-2, with TRBD1 identical over 9 bases. CDR3 length: 16 residues. CDR1 is SNHLY and CDR2 is FYNNEI in the germline V gene. With V trimmed by 6 bases and J by 5 bases, 13 bases remained unmatched. CDR3 in amino acids: CASRSQRGTGTYGYTF. CDR3 coding DNA: TGTGCCAGCAGAAGCCAAAGGGGGACAGGGACTTATGGCTACACCTTC. Looking up the rest from reference TRBV2 and TRBJ1-2 gives the full variable domain: EPEVTQTPSHQVTQMGQEVILRCVPISNHLYFYWYRQILGQKVEFLVSFYNNEISEKSEIFDDQFSVERPDGSNFTLKIRSTKLEDSAMYFCASRSQRGTGTYGYTFGSGTRLTVV.

The CDR3 is CASSPRDRAYEQYF. CDR3 coding DNA: TGTGCCAGCAGCCCCCGGGACAGGGCTTACGAGCAGTACTTC. This chain joins TRBV14 and TRBJ2-7, with 9 nucleotides matching TRBD1. The germline V gene encodes CDR1 SGHDN and CDR2 FVKESK. The CDR3 runs 14 residues. Unmatched junction bases numbered 5, after V lost 4 bases and J lost 4 bases.

This chain uses TRBV3-1 (or the pseudogene TRBV3-2) with TRBJ2-2, with a possible D match to TRBD2 (6 bases). Germline values: CDR1 LGHDT, CDR2 YNNKEL (reference sequence). The CDR3 has 16 residues. The V and J ends lost 4 bases and 4 bases respectively, with 16 bases between them. The CDR3 sequence is CASSPQTSIGTGELFF. DNA for the CDR3: TGTGCCAGCAGCCCGCAGACTAGTATCGGCACCGGGGAGCTGTTTTTT.

V usage is TRBV9 and J usage is TRBJ2-2, with 7 nucleotides matching TRBD1. Germline V gene data show CDR1 as SGDLS and CDR2 as YYNGEE. The CDR3 has 16 amino acids. The trim removed 4 bases at V and 2 bases at J, leaving 8 bases unmatched. The CDR3 loop reads CASSRTGLSNTGELFF. As DNA, the CDR3 is TGTGCCAGCAGCCGGACAGGCCTCAGCAACACCGGGGAGCTGTTTTTT.

V gene TRBV5-1 combines with J gene TRBJ2-3; D possibly corresponds to TRBD1 (6 bases). Between the trimmed V and J ends, which lost 7 bases and 1 base, there was a span of 13 bases. Germline V lookup: CDR1 SGHRS, CDR2 YFSETQ. The CDR3 is 14 amino acids. For the CDR3, the DNA is TGCGCCAGCTCTTTCGAGGGGGGCACAGATACGCAGTATTTT. It specifies CASSFEGGTDTQYF.

The rearrangement links TRBV24-1 to TRBJ2-2; D is uncertain. The germline gives CDR1 KGHDR, CDR2 SFDVKD. V was cut by 4 bases and J by 3 bases, with 8 bases left in between. The CDR3 length is 14 residues. This CDR3 is CATSDHKDTGELFF. CDR3 coding DNA: TGTGCCACCAGTGACCACAAGGACACCGGGGAGCTGTTTTTT.

This clone was picked up one time. The rearrangement joins TRBV9 to TRBJ2-2; tentatively, D is TRBD2 (7 bases). V was clipped by 2 bases and J by 5 bases, with 16 bases between them. There are 16 residues in the CDR3. Per the germline V gene, CDR1 is SGDLS and CDR2 is YYNGEE. CDR3 residues: CASSVRVGGQTGELFF. DNA of the CDR3: TGTGCCAGCAGCGTCCGCGTCGGGGGGCAAACCGGGGAGCTGTTTTTT.

This chain links TRBV4-2 with TRBJ1-2; 8 positions match TRBD1. The J segment lost 2 bases and the V segment lost 0 bases, leaving 8 bases of the junction unmatched. Germline V lookup: CDR1 LGHNA, CDR2 YNFKEQ. The CDR3 spans 17 residues. CDR3 amino acids: CASSQEEFGTGNYGYTF. The DNA for the CDR3 is TGTGCCAGCAGCCAAGAAGAATTCGGGACAGGCAACTATGGCTACACCTTC.

The V gene is TRBV30, the J gene TRBJ2-7; D is undetermined. This CDR3 region has 11 residues. CDR1 is GTSNPN and CDR2 is SVGIG in the germline V gene (reference sequence). The V and J ends lost 2 bases and 7 bases respectively, with 9 bases between them. The CDR3 sequence is CAWSLDWEQYF. In DNA form, the CDR3 reads TGTGCCTGGAGTCTCGATTGGGAGCAGTACTTC.

The CDR3: CASSQGRSRQYF. The CDR3 DNA follows: TGTGCCAGCAGCCAAGGGCGGAGCAGGCAGTACTTC. This sequence joins TRBV3-1 (or the pseudogene TRBV3-2) and TRBJ2-7; D is unresolved. In germline, CDR1 is LGHDT, CDR2 YNNKEL (reference sequence). The V gene lost 1 base and the J gene lost 9 bases, with 10 bases spanning the gap. This CDR3 spans 12 amino acids.

The J gene is TRBJ2-2, the V gene TRBV11-2; perhaps TRBD2 as D (6 bases). Germline V gene sequence: CDR1 SGHAT, CDR2 FQNNGV. This CDR3 has 15 residues. Trimming took off 0 bases at V and 2 bases at J, with 7 bases between the two ends. The CDR3 bases are TGTGCCAGCAGCTTAGAGGGGGGAAACACCGGGGAGCTGTTTTTT. Translation: CASSLEGGNTGELFF.

As for this clone: One end of the junction fails to match germline, which may point to a read error. The chain couples TRBV11-2 to TRBJ2-7; 7 bases are shared with TRBD1. Germline V gene sequence: CDR1 SGHAT, CDR2 FQNNGV. This CDR3 has 12 amino acids. The chain's CDR3 is CASSLDRDEQYF. CDR3 DNA: TGTGCCAGCAGCCTAGACAGGGACGAGCAGTACTTC.